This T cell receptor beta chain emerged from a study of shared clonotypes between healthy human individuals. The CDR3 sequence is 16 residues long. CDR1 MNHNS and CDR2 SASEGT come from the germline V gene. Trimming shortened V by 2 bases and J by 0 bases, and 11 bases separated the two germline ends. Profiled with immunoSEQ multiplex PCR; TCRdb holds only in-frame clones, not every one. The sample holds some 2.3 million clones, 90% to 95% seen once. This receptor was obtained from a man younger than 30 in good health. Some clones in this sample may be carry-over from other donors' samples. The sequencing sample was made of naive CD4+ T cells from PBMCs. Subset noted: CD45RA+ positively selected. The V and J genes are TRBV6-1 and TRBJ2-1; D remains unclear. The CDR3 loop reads CASSEPTRSSYNEQFF. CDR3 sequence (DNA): TGTGCCAGCAGTGAACCGACTCGCAGCTCCTACAATGAGCAGTTCTTC.